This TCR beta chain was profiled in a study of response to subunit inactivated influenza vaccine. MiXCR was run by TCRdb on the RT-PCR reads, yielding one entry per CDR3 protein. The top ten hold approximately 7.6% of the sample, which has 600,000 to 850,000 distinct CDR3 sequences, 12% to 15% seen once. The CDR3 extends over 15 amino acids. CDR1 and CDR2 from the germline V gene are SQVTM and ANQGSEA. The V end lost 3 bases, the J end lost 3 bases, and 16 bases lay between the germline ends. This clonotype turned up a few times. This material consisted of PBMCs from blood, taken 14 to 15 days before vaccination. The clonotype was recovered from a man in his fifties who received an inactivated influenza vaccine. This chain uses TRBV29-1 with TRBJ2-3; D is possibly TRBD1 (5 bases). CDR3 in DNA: TGCAGCGTTGATGTGTGGAATAAGGGGACAGATACGCAGTATTTT. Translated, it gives CSVDVWNKGTDTQYF.